Shown below are 5 T cell receptor beta chains from a single sample sequenced in a study of cytomegalovirus exposure and HLA in healthy donors. Researchers ran the PCR with 60 Vbeta and 13 Jbeta primers. Profiling relied on immunoSEQ multiplex PCR, and the TCRdb table lists in-frame clones only, not all of them. In the table there are more than 150,000 clones, 76% of which are singletons. The material sequenced was PBMCs. These receptors were obtained from a man aged 18 to 35 in good health and CMV-seronegative.

The CDR3 is CASSQEGARRSEQFF. The CDR3 DNA reads TGCGCCAGCAGCCAAGAAGGGGCCCGAAGGTCTGAGCAGTTCTTC. This chain uses TRBV4-1 with TRBJ2-1, with D tentatively TRBD1 (5 bases). Trimming removed 0 bases at V and 9 bases at J, with 15 bases between. Germline V gene data show CDR1 as MGHRA and CDR2 as YSYEKL. This CDR3 is 15 amino acids long.

The V gene is TRBV10-3, the J gene TRBJ1-1, with TRBD1 identical over 7 bases. V gave up 4 bases and J gave up 3 bases; unmatched junction bases: 5. The CDR3 sequence is 14 residues long. Germline-derived CDR1 and CDR2 are ENHRY and SYGVKD. The CDR3 DNA reads as TGTGCCATCAGTGGGACAGGTGGCTACACTGAAGCTTTCTTT. Translating gives CAISGTGGYTEAFF.

The chain has TRBV27 and TRBJ1-6; weak D call: TRBD1 (6 bases). The CDR3 extends over 16 amino acids. Trimming took 5 bases from V and 6 from J, leaving 17 bases between them. CDR1 MNHEY and CDR2 SMNVEV come from the germline V gene (reference sequence). CDR3 DNA: TGTGCCAGCAGTCCCTGGCAGGCAGGGGCTAATTCACCCCTCCACTTT. Amino acid sequence: CASSPWQAGANSPLHF.

This rearrangement joins TRBV27 to TRBJ2-7; possible D gene TRBD2, 5 bases. Germline loops: CDR1 MNHEY, CDR2 SMNVEV (reference sequence). The V end was cut by 5 bases, the J end by 1 base, with 15 bases between. The CDR3 consists of 15 residues. The CDR3 nucleotides are TGTGCCAGCAGTATTGAGGGCAGCCCATCCTACGAGCAGTACTTC. Encoded protein: CASSIEGSPSYEQYF.

The chain is built from TRBV27 and TRBJ2-3; 8 nucleotides agree with TRBD2. Germline values: CDR1 MNHEY, CDR2 SMNVEV (reference sequence). The CDR3 extends over 16 amino acids. Trimming cost V 3 bases and J 4 bases; bases outside gene matches: 9. For the CDR3, the DNA is TGTGCCAGCAGTTTCGCGGGGGGTTCCAGGGCAGATACGCAGTATTTT. Translated: CASSFAGGSRADTQYF.